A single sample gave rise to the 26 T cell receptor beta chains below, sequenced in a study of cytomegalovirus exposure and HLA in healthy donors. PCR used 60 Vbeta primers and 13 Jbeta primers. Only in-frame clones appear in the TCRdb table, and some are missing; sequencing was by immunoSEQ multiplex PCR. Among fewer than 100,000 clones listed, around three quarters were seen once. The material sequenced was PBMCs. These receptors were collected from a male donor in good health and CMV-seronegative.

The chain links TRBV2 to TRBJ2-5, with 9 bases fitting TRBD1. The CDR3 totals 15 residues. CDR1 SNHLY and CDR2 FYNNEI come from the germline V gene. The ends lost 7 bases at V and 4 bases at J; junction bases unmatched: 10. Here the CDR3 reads CASISQGAHGETQYF. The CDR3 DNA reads TGTGCCAGCATATCACAGGGGGCGCATGGAGAGACCCAGTACTTC.

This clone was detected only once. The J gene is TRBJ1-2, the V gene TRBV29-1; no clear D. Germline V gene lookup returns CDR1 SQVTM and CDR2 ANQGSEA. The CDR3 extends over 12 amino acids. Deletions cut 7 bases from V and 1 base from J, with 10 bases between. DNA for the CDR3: TGCAGCGGCCTCTCGGGTAACTATGGCTACACCTTC. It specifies CSGLSGNYGYTF.

The chain's CDR3 is CASSEVANTGELFF. The CDR3 DNA is TGTGCCAGCAGTGAGGTGGCTAACACCGGGGAGCTGTTTTTT. V gene TRBV6-4 combines with J gene TRBJ2-2; unclear D gene. V lost 3 bases to trimming and J lost 2 bases, with 7 bases between them. Germline values: CDR1 MRHNA, CDR2 SNTAGT. This CDR3 is 14 amino acids long.

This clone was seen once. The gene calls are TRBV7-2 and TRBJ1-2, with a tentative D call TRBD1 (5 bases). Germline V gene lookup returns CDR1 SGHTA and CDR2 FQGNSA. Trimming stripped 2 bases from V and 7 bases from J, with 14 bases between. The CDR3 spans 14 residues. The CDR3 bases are TGTGCCAGCAGCTTATTAGGCAGGGAGGGTGGCTACACCTTC. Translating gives CASSLLGREGGYTF. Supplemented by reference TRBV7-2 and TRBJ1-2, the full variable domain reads GAGVSQSPSNKVTEKGKDVELRCDPISGHTALYWYRQSLGQGLEFLIYFQGNSAPDKSGLPSDRFSAERTGGSVSTLTIQRTQQEDSAVYLCASSLLGREGGYTFGSGTRLTVV.

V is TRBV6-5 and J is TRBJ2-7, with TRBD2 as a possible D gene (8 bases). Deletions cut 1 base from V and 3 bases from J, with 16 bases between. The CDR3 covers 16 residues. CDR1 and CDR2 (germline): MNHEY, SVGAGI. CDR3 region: CASSYYEGAGGYEQYF. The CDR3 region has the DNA TGTGCCAGCAGTTACTACGAGGGGGCGGGGGGCTACGAGCAGTACTTC.

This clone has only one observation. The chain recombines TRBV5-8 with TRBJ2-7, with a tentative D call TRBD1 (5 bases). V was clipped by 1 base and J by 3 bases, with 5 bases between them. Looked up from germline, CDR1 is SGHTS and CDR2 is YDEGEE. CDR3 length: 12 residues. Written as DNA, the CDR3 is TGTGCCAGCAGCTTGAGGGGCTACGAGCAGTACTTC. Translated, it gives CASSLRGYEQYF.

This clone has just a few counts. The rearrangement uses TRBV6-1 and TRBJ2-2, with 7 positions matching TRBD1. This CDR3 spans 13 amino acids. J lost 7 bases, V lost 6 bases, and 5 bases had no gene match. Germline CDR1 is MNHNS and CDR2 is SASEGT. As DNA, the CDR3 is TGTGCCAGCAGCTTGACAGGGAACGGGGAGCTGTTTTTT. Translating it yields CASSLTGNGELFF.

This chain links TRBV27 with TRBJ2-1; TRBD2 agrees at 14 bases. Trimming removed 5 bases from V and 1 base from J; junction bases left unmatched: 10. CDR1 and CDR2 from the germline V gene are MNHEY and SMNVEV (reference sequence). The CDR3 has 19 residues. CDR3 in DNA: TGTGCCAGCAGTATCCGACTAGCGGGAGGGCCGTTTTCCTACAATGAGCAGTTCTTC. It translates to CASSIRLAGGPFSYNEQFF.

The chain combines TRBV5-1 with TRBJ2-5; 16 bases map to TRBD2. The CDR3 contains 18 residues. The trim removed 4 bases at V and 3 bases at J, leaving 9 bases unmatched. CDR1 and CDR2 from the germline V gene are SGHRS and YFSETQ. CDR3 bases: TGCGCCAGCAGCCGGGGACTAGCGGGAGGGCCCGGGGAAGAGACCCAGTACTTC. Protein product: CASSRGLAGGPGEETQYF.

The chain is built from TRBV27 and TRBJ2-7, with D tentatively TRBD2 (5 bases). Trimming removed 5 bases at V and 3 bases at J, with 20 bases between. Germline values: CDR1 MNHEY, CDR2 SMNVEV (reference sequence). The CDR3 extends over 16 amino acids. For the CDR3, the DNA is TGTGCCAGCAGTACCGTGGGGAGCGGAAAAAGCTACGAGCAGTACTTC. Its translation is CASSTVGSGKSYEQYF.

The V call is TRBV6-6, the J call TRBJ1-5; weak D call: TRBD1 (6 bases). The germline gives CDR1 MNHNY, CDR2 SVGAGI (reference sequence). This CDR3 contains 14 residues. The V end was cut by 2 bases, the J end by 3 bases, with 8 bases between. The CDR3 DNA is TGTGCCAGCAGTTACAGGACAGTCAATCAGCCCCAGCATTTT. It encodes CASSYRTVNQPQHF.

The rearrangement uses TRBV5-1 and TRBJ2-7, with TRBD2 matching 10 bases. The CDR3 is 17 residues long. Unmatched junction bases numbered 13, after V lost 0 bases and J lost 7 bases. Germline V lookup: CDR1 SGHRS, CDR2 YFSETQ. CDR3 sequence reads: CASSLDPSGGSRGEQYF. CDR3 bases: TGCGCCAGCAGCTTGGATCCTAGCGGGGGCTCTAGGGGGGAGCAGTACTTC.

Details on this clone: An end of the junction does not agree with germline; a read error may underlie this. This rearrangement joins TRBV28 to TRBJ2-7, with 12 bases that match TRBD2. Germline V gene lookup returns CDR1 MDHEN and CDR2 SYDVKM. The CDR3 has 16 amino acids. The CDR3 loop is CASFPSGRVIGYEQSF. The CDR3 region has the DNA TGTGCCAGCTTCCCTAGCGGGAGGGTAATAGGGTACGAGCAGTCCTTC.

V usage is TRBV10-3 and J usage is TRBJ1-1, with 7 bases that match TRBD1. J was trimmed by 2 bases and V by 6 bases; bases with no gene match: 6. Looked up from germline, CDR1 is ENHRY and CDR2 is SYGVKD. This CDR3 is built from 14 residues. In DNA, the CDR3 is TGTGCCATCAGGGGGGACAGCCTCAACACTGAAGCTTTCTTT. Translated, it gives CAIRGDSLNTEAFF.

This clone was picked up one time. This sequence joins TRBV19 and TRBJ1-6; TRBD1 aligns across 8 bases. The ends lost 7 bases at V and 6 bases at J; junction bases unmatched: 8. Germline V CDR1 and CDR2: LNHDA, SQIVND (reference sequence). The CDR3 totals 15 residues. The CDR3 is CASTPTTGANSPLHF. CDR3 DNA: TGTGCCAGTACGCCAACGACAGGGGCTAATTCACCCCTCCACTTT.

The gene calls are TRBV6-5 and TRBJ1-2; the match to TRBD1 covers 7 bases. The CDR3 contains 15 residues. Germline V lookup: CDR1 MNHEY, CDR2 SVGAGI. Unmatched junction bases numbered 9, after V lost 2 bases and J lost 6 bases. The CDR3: CASSYRPGDSHGYTF. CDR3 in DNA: TGTGCCAGCAGTTACAGGCCAGGGGACAGCCATGGCTACACCTTC.

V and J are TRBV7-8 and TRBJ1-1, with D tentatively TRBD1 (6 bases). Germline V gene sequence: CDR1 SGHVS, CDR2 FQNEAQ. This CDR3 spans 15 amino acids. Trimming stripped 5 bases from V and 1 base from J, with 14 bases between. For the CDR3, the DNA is TGTGCCAGCAGCCCGATGAGGACAGCGAACACTGAAGCTTTCTTT. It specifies CASSPMRTANTEAFF. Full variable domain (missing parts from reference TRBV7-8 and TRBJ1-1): GAGVSQSPRYKVAKRGQDVALRCDPISGHVSLFWYQQALGQGPEFLTYFQNEAQLDKSGLPSDRFFAERPEGSVSTLKIQRTQQEDSAVYLCASSPMRTANTEAFFGQGTRLTVV.

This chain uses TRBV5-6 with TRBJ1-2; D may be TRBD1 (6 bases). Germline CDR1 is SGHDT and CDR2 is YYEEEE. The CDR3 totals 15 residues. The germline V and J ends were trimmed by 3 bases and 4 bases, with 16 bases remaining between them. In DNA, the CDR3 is TGTGCCAGCAGCTCCTTCGGGGGGGGGCTCTATGGCTACACCTTC. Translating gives CASSSFGGGLYGYTF. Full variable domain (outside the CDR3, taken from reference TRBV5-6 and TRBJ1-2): DAGVTQSPTHLIKTRGQQVTLRCSPKSGHDTVSWYQQALGQGPQFIFQYYEEEERQRGNFPDRFSGHQFPNYSSELNVNALLLGDSALYLCASSSFGGGLYGYTFGSGTRLTVV.

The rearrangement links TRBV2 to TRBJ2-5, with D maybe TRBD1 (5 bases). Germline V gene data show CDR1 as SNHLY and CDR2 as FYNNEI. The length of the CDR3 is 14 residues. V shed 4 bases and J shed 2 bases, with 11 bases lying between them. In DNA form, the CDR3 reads TGTGCCAGCAGTGTGAGGACACTACAAGAGACCCAGTACTTC. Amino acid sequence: CASSVRTLQETQYF.

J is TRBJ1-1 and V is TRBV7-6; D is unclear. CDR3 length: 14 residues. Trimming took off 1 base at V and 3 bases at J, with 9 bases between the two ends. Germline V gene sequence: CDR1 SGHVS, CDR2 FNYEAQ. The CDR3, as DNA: TGTGCCAGCAGCTTAGGGGGAGGAGACACTGAAGCTTTCTTT. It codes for CASSLGGGDTEAFF.

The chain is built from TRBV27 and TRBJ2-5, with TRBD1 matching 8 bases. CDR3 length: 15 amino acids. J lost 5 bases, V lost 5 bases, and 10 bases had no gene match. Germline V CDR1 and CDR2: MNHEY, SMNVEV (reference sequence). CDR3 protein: CASSPGTGGAETQYF. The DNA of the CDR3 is TGTGCCAGCAGTCCAGGGACAGGCGGGGCGGAGACCCAGTACTTC.

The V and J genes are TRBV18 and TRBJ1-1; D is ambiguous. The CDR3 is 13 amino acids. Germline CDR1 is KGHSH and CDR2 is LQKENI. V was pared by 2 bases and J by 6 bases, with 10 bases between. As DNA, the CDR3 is TGTGCCAGCTCACCAGAGTTGGTCGCTGAAGCTTTCTTT. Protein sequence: CASSPELVAEAFF. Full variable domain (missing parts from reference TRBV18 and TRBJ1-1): NAGVMQNPRHLVRRRGQEARLRCSPMKGHSHVYWYRQLPEEGLKFMVYLQKENIIDESGMPKERFSAEFPKEGPSILRIQQVVRGDSAAYFCASSPELVAEAFFGQGTRLTVV.

CDR3 in DNA: TGCGCCAGCAGCCAGCAGAGTTCAAGGACAGGCCGGCTAGGCTACACCTTC. This encodes CASSQQSSRTGRLGYTF. The chain employs TRBV5-1 and TRBJ1-2, with 7 nucleotides matching TRBD1. V dropped 4 bases and J dropped 8; count of bases not matched to a gene: 20. The CDR3 runs to 17 residues. Germline-derived CDR1 and CDR2 are SGHRS and YFSETQ.

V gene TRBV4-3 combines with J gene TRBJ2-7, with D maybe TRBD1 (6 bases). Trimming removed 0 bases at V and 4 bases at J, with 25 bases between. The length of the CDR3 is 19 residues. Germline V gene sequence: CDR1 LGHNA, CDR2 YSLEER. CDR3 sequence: CASSQDLGIGRDTLYEQYF. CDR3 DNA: TGCGCCAGCAGCCAAGATTTGGGGATAGGCCGGGACACGCTATACGAGCAGTACTTC.

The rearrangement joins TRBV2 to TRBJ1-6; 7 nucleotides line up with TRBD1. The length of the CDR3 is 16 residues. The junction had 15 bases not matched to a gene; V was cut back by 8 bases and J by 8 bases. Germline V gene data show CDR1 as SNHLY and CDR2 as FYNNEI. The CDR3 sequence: CASATGTESYYSPLHF. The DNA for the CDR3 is TGTGCCAGCGCAACCGGGACAGAAAGTTACTATTCACCCCTCCACTTT.

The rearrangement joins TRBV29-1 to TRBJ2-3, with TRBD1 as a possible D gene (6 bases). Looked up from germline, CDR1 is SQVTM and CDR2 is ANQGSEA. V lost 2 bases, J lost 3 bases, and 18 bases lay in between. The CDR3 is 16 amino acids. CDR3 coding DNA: TGCAGCGTTGAACTGTCACAAGGGGGATTAACAGATACGCAGTATTTT. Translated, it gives CSVELSQGGLTDTQYF.